Below, 13 T cell receptor delta chains from the same sample are listed, as sequenced in a study of gamma-delta T cells after stem cell transplantation. TCRdb applied CATT to the RT-PCR reads for clone calling. The profile shows about 2,400 delta-chain clones, roughly 19% of them singletons. Material for sequencing was gamma-delta T cells. Receptors were obtained from a human donor. It is not recorded whose cells these are; they may come from a transplant donor.

Only a few counts were recorded for this clone. V usage is TRDV1 and J usage is TRDJ1; D might be TRDD2 (6 bases). The germline V gene has CDR1 TSWWSYY and CDR2 QGS. This CDR3 spans 15 amino acids. V lost 4 bases and J 7 bases, leaving 19 bases between the germline ends. This CDR3 is CALGGILPHRSKLIF. The CDR3, as DNA: TGTGCTCTTGGGGGAATACTTCCTCACAGATCTAAACTCATCTTT.

This clone was observed a handful of times. TCRdb records a much larger clone's protein for this DNA, with a difference at residue 12 that likely arises from a read error; the protein given is the translation of the DNA. V gene TRDV2 combines with J gene TRDJ1, with 9 bases aligning to TRDD3. This CDR3 is built from 20 residues. Trimming removed 2 bases from V and 0 bases from J; junction bases left unmatched: 18. The germline V gene encodes CDR1 GEAIGNYY and CDR2 EKD. The chain's CDR3 is CACDIPTFTGGSLYTDKLIF. CDR3 nucleotide sequence: TGTGCCTGTGACATTCCTACGTTTACTGGGGGAAGCTTGTACACCGATAAACTCATCTTT.

The chain employs TRDV1 and TRDJ1; 11 bases match TRDD3. CDR3 length equals 23 residues. Germline V gene lookup returns CDR1 TSWWSYY and CDR2 QGS. Losses at the gene ends were 5 bases for V and 1 base for J; bases not matched to a gene: 27. The DNA for the CDR3 is TGTGCTCTTGGGAACCTAGGTTGGGTGTACTGGGGGATAAGGGGGCCTGGCACCGATAAACTCATCTTT. This sequence encodes CALGNLGWVYWGIRGPGTDKLIF.

This clone was seen more than once but under ten times. This rearrangement joins TRDV2 to TRDJ1; TRDD3 agrees at 8 bases. This CDR3 spans 24 amino acids. In germline, CDR1 is GEAIGNYY, CDR2 EKD. The trim removed 0 bases at V and 1 base at J, leaving 30 bases unmatched. The CDR3 DNA sequence: TGTGCCTGTGACACCGTTACCTTTCACCGAAGTACTGGGGGGACAGATTCGCCCACCGATAAACTCATCTTT. Amino acids: CACDTVTFHRSTGGTDSPTDKLIF.

As for this clone: One junction end does not reproduce the germline sequence, and a read error may be involved. Other DNA sequences from this sample encode an identical CDR3 as well. The V and J genes are TRDV1 and TRDJ1, with TRDD3 identical over 13 bases. This CDR3 spans 24 amino acids. CDR1 and CDR2 (germline): TSWWSYY, QGS. The CDR3 loop reads CALGDPLPKVTGGYAISLTDKLIF. In DNA form, the CDR3 reads TGTGCACTTGGGGACCCCCTTCCGAAGGTCACTGGGGGATACGCGATAAGCCTTACCGATAAACTCATCTTT.

A note on this clone: A much larger clone is a single base away; this may be a read error. The identical CDR3 is also encoded by other nucleotide sequences in the sample. The chain couples TRDV1 to TRDJ1; 8 bases are shared with TRDD3. CDR3 length equals 25 residues. Germline loops: CDR1 TSWWSYY, CDR2 QGS. J lost 5 bases, V lost 1 base, and 36 bases had no gene match. This CDR3 is CALGERTLSTLFGLLGVIRGDKLIF. The CDR3 DNA follows: TGTGCTCTTGGGGAACGCACCCTCTCCACCCTCTTCGGCCTACTGGGGGTTATAAGGGGAGATAAACTCATCTTT.

This clone has more than one count but fewer than ten. The chain couples TRDV1 to TRDJ1, with 9 bases matching TRDD2. CDR3 length: 20 amino acids. V lost 9 bases to trimming and J lost 0 bases; unmatched junction nucleotides: 23. Germline V CDR1 and CDR2: TSWWSYY, QGS. The CDR3 here is CALQGPSYSSWGTYTDKLIF. In DNA, the CDR3 is TGTGCTCTCCAGGGGCCTTCCTACAGTAGCTGGGGTACGTACACCGATAAACTCATCTTT.

This clone is medium-sized. The chain links TRDV2 to TRDJ1, with TRDD3 matching over 9 bases. V shed 1 base, J shed 4 bases, and the junction held 12 bases outside the gene matches. The CDR3 has 17 residues. Germline V gene data show CDR1 as GEAIGNYY and CDR2 as EKD. The CDR3 region is CACDTVITGGRHDKLIF. The DNA of the CDR3 is TGTGCCTGTGACACGGTTATTACTGGGGGACGACACGATAAACTCATCTTT.

The DNA for the CDR3 is TGTGCCTGTGACAACCTTATCCGAGGGAGTGATAAACTCATCTTT. As protein: CACDNLIRGSDKLIF. The rearrangement uses TRDV2 and TRDJ1; D call uncertain. Trimming stripped 2 bases from V and 5 bases from J, with 17 bases between. The CDR3 contains 15 residues. Germline values: CDR1 GEAIGNYY, CDR2 EKD.

The rearrangement links TRDV3 to TRDJ1; maybe TRDD3 (7 bases). Deletions cut 4 bases from V and 5 bases from J, with 14 bases between. Germline lookup yields CDR1 TVYSNPD and CDR2 GDNSRS (reference sequence). The CDR3 extends over 12 amino acids. The CDR3 DNA reads TGTGCCTCTGCTTCCTGGGGGGATAAACTCATCTTT. Protein product: CASASWGDKLIF.

V and J are TRDV1 and TRDJ1; 7 bases fit TRDD3. The CDR3 is made up of 20 amino acids. Germline assignment: CDR1 TSWWSYY and CDR2 QGS. The V gene end was trimmed by 0 bases and the J gene end by 1 base; junction bases not matched to a gene: 17. CDR3 nucleotides: TGTGCTCTTGGGGAACTTGGGCCGATTACAACCTGGGGGTTCACCGATAAACTCATCTTT. Translating gives CALGELGPITTWGFTDKLIF.

On this clone: One end of the junction varies from germline; a read error may be responsible. This CDR3 is also generated by other DNA sequences in the sample. The rearrangement joins TRDV2 to TRDJ2; D gene uncertain. Germline V gene data show CDR1 as GEAIGNYY and CDR2 as EKD. The CDR3 has 16 amino acids. For the CDR3, the DNA is TGTGCCTGTGTCCCCACTAGACTCGATTTGACGGCACAACTCTTCTTT. This encodes CACVPTRLDLTAQLFF.

The rearrangement links TRDV2 to TRDJ1, with D perhaps matching TRDD2 or TRDD3 (5 bases each). Trimming removed 0 bases at V and 3 bases at J, with 22 bases between. The V gene's germline CDR1 is GEAIGNYY and CDR2 EKD. CDR3 length: 18 amino acids. In DNA, the CDR3 is TGTGCCTGTGACACCGGATTTTTTTCCTCCAATACGGCCGATAAACTCATCTTT. Protein sequence: CACDTGFFSSNTADKLIF.